This T cell receptor (beta chain) comes out of a study of patients and donors after allogeneic stem cell transplantation. This clonotype was picked up a small number of times. TCRdb re-called the RT-PCR reads through MiXCR, storing one row per CDR3 protein. The sample lists 160,000 or so distinct CDR3 sequences, 24% occurring once. The clonotype was recovered from a human donor who was either an allogeneic HSCT recipient or a stem cell or donor lymphocyte infusion donor (not recorded which). It is not recorded whose cells these are; they may come from a transplant donor. Material: blood, either unsorted or a sorted T cell fraction (not recorded which).

CDR3 nucleotides: TGTGCCAGCAGTGAACCCAGTAGTGAGCAGTTCTTC. The encoded protein is CASSEPSSEQFF. The V gene is TRBV6-1, the J gene TRBJ2-1; no clear D. V dropped 2 bases and J dropped 9 bases, with 8 bases sitting between them. The germline V gene encodes CDR1 MNHNS and CDR2 SASEGT. The CDR3 sequence is 12 residues long.